The present T cell receptor beta chain was sequenced within a study of CD4 T cells in relation to SARS-CoV-2 and coronaviruses. Across the whole study: No peptide or an HIV-1 Nef peptide pool served as negative control. Study observations and caveats: No crossreactivity against non-spike viral proteins was tested here. Pre-pandemic and post-infection samples never came from the same donor.

Unexposed donor CD4+ T cells date from 2011-2018, before the COVID-19 pandemic. CD4+ T cells were isolated from the cells after 10 days of culture. PBMCs were plated at fewer than 2.5 million per well in IL-2-containing medium. To note about this clone: The antigen remains undetermined.

The CDR3 is 11 residues long. Trimming left V 10 bases short and J 9 bases short, with 15 bases between. Germline loops: CDR1 SGHVS, CDR2 FQNEAQ. The data were produced by immunoSEQ multiplex PCR, yet TCRdb's version contains in-frame clones alone and is incomplete. This sample carries about 12,000 clones, approximately 69% of them seen once, and the ten largest clones take about 7.6%. This receptor was obtained from a human donor in good health. V usage is TRBV7-8 and J usage is TRBJ1-2; no clear D gene. The sequenced sample was CD4+ T cells from PBMCs, cultured in vitro. DNA for the CDR3: TGTGCCACCCACTCGGAGCGGCGCTACACCTTC. Its protein product is CATHSERRYTF. Filled out from reference TRBV7-8 and TRBJ1-2, the complete variable domain reads GAGVSQSPRYKVAKRGQDVALRCDPISGHVSLFWYQQALGQGPEFLTYFQNEAQLDKSGLPSDRFFAERPEGSVSTLKIQRTQQEDSAVYLCATHSERRYTFGSGTRLTVV.